This T cell receptor beta chain is drawn from a study of graft-versus-host responses after intestinal transplantation. The germline gives CDR1 ENHRY, CDR2 SYGVKD. V trimming: 4 bases; J trimming: 2 bases; junction bases outside the gene matches: 5. The CDR3 has 15 amino acids. The method was immunoSEQ multiplex PCR; TCRdb's version includes in-frame clones alone and lacks a portion of them. The table shows about 85,000 clones, with approximately 80% occurring only once. The count of this clone is one. Its target is unknown. The receptor was isolated from a human donor who received an intestinal transplant. The input for sequencing was unstimulated CD4+ T cells sorted from spleen or lymph node cells, taken before intestinal transplant. This chain links TRBV10-3 with TRBJ2-7, with TRBD1 identical over 10 bases. CDR3 region: CAISAFGQGAYEQYF. The CDR3 region has the DNA TGTGCCATCAGTGCGTTCGGACAGGGGGCCTACGAGCAGTACTTC.